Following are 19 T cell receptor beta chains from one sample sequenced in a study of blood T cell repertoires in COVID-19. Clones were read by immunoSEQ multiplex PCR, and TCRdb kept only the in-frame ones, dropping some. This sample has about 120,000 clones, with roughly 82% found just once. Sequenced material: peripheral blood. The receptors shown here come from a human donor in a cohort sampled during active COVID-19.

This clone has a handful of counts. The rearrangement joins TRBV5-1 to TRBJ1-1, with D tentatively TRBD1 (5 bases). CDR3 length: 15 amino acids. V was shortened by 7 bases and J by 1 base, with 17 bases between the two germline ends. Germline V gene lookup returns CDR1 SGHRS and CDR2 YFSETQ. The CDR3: CASGSGVTENTEAFF. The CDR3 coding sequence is TGCGCCAGCGGTTCGGGGGTAACGGAGAACACTGAAGCTTTCTTT.

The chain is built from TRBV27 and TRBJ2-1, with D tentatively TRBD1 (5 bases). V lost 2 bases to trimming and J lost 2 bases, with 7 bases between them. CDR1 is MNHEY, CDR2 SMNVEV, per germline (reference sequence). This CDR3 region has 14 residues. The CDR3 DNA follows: TGTGCCAGCAGTTTAGGACACACCTACAATGAGCAGTTCTTC. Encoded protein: CASSLGHTYNEQFF.

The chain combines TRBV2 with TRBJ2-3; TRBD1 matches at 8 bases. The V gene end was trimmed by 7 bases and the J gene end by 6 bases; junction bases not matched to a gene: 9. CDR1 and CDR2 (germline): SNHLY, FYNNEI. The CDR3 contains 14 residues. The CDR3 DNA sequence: TGTGCCAGCACTCTCCTCAGACAGGGGGATACGCAGTATTTT. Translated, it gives CASTLLRQGDTQYF. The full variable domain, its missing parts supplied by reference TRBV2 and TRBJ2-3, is EPEVTQTPSHQVTQMGQEVILRCVPISNHLYFYWYRQILGQKVEFLVSFYNNEISEKSEIFDDQFSVERPDGSNFTLKIRSTKLEDSAMYFCASTLLRQGDTQYFGPGTRLTVL.

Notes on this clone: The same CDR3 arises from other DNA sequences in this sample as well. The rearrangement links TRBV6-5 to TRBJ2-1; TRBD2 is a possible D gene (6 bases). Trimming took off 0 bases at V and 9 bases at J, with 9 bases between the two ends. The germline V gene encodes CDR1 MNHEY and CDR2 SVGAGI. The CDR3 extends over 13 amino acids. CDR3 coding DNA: TGTGCCAGCAGTTACTCGTTGGGGGGTGAGCAGTTCTTC. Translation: CASSYSLGGEQFF.

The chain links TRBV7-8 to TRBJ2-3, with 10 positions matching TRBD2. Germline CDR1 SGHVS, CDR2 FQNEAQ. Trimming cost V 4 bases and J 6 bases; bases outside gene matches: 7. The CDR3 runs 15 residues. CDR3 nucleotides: TGTGCCAGCAGCTCCGTAGCGGGGGGCCCCGATACGCAGTATTTT. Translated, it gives CASSSVAGGPDTQYF.

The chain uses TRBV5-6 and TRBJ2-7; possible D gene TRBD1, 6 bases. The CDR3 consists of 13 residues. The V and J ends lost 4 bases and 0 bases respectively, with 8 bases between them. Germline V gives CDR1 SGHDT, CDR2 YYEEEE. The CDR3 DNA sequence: TGTGCCAGCAGCCCAGGGGACTCCTACGAGCAGTACTTC. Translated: CASSPGDSYEQYF.

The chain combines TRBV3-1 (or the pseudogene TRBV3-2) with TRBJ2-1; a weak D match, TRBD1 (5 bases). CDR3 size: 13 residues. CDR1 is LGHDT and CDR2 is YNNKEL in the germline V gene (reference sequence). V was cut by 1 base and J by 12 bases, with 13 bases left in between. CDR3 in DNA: TGTGCCAGCAGCCAAGGGACACACCAATGGCAGTTCTTC. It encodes CASSQGTHQWQFF.

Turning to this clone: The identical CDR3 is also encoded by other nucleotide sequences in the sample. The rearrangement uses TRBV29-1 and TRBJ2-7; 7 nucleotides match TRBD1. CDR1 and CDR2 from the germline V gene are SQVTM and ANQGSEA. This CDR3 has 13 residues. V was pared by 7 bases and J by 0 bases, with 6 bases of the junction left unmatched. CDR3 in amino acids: CSALQGSSYEQYF. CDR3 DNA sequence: TGCAGCGCATTACAGGGGTCCTCCTACGAGCAGTACTTC.

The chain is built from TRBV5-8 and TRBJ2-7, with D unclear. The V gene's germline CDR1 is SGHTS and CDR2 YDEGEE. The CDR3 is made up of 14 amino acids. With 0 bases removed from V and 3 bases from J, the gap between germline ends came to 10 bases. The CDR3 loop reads CASSLVRDFYEQYF. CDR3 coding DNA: TGTGCCAGCAGCTTGGTCCGCGATTTCTACGAGCAGTACTTC.

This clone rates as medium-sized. The DNA for the CDR3 is TGTGCCACCAGTGAGCCCGGGGGTCCAGATACGCAGTATTTT. It yields the protein CATSEPGGPDTQYF. The rearrangement links TRBV24-1 to TRBJ2-3, with a possible D match to TRBD2 (6 bases). The germline CDR1 and CDR2 sequences are KGHDR and SFDVKD. The CDR3 spans 14 residues. Trimming shortened V by 4 bases and J by 4 bases, and 11 bases separated the two germline ends.

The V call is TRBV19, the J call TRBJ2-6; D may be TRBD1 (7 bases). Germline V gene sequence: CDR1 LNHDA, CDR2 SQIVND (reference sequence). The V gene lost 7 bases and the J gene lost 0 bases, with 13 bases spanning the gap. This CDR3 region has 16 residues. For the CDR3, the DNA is TGTGCCAGTAAGGGGGGACAGAGCTCTGGGGCCAACGTCCTGACTTTC. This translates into CASKGGQSSGANVLTF.

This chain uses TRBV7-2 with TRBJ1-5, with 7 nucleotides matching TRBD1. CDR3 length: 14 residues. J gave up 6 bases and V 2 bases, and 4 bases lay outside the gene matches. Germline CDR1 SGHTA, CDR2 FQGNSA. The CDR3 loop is CASSLKQGGQPQHF. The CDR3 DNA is TGTGCCAGCAGCTTAAAGCAGGGGGGTCAGCCCCAGCATTTT.

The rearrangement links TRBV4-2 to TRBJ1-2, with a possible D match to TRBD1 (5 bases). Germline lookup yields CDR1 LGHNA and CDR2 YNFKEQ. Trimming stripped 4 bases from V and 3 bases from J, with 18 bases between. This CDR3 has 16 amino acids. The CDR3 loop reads CASSPTGIQGDYGYTF. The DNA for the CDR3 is TGTGCCAGCAGCCCTACTGGAATCCAGGGTGACTATGGCTACACCTTC.

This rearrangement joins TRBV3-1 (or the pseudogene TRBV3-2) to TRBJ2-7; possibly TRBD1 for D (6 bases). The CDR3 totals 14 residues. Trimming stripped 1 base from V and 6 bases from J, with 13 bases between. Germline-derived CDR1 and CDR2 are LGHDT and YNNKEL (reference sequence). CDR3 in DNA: TGTGCCAGCAGCCAAGTACAGGGTAATACCGAGCAGTACTTC. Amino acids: CASSQVQGNTEQYF.

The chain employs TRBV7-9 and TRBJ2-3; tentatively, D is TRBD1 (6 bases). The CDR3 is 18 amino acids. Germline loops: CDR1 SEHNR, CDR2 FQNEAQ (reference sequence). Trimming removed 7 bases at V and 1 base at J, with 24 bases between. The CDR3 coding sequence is TGTGCCAGCACCGTAGGGAGTAGGGGGAACCACCGCACAGATACGCAGTATTTT. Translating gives CASTVGSRGNHRTDTQYF.

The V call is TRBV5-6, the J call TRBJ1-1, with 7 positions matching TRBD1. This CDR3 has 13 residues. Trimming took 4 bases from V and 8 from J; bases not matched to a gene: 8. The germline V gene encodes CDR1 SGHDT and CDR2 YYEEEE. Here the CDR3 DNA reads TGTGCCAGCAGCCTAAACAGGGGTAGGGAAGCTTTCTTT. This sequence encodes CASSLNRGREAFF.

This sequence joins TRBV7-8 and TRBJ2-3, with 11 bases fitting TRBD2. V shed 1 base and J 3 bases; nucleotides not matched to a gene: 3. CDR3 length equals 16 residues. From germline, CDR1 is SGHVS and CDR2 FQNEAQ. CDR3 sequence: CASSLGRLAGTDTQYF. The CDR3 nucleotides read TGTGCCAGCAGCTTAGGTCGACTAGCGGGGACAGATACGCAGTATTTT.

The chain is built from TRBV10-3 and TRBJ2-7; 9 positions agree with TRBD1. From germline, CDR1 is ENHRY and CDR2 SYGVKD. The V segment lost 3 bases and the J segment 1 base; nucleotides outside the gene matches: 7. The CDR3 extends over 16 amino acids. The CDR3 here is CAISERTGAGSYEQYF. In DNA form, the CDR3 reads TGTGCCATCAGTGAAAGGACAGGGGCAGGGTCCTACGAGCAGTACTTC.

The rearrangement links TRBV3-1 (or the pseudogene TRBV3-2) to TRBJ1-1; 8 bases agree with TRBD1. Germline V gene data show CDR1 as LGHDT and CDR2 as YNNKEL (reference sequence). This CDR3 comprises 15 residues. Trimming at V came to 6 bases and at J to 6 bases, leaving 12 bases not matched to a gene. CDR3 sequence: CASRDQGAASAEAFF. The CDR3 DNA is TGTGCCAGCAGGGATCAGGGGGCAGCTTCCGCTGAAGCTTTCTTT.